This TCR beta chain comes out of a study of blood T cell repertoires in COVID-19. Libraries were prepared by immunoSEQ multiplex PCR; TCRdb keeps only in-frame clonotypes and omits some of them. This table has about 23,000 clones, 86% appearing once. Germline loops: CDR1 LNHDA, CDR2 SQIVND (reference sequence). CDR3 length: 16 amino acids. Trimming pared 5 bases from V and 0 bases from J, leaving 13 bases between. This clone turned up a few times. The specimen was peripheral blood. The chain combines TRBV19 with TRBJ2-2; D possibly corresponds to TRBD1 (6 bases). The origin of this receptor is a woman of 80 years or more with acute or convalescent COVID-19. The CDR3 here is CASSLLGQSNTGELFF. Written as DNA, the CDR3 is TGTGCCAGTAGTCTGCTTGGACAGTCGAACACCGGGGAGCTGTTTTTT. The entire variable domain, with the rest obtained from reference TRBV19 and TRBJ2-2, is as follows: DGGITQSPKYLFRKEGQNVTLSCEQNLNHDAMYWYRQDPGQGLRLIYYSQIVNDFQKGDIAEGYSVSREKKESFPLTVTSAQKNPTAFYLCASSLLGQSNTGELFFGEGSRLTVL.